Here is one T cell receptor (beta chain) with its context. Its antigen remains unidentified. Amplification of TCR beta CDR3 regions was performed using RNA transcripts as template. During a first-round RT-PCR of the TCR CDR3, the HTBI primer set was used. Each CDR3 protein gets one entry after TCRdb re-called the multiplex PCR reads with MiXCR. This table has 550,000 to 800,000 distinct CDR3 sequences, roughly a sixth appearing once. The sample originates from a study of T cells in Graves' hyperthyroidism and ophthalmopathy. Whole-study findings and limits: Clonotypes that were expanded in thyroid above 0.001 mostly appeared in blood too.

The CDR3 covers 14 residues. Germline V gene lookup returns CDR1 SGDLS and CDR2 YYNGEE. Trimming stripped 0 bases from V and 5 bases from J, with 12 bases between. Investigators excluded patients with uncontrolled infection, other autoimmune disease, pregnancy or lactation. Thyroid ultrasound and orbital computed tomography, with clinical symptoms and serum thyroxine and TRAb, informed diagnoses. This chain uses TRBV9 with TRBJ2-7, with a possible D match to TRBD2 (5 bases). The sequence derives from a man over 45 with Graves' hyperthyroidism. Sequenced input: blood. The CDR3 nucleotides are TGTGCCAGCAGCGTAGGAGGGTCAGCGAACGAGCAGTACTTC. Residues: CASSVGGSANEQYF.